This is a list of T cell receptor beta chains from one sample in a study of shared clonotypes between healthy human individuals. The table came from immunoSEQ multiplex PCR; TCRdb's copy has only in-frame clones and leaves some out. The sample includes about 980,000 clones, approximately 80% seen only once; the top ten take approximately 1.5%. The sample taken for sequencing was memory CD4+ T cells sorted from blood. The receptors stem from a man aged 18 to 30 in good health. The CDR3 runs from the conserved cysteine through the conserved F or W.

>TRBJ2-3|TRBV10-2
CASSHTNTDTQYF
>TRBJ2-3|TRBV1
CTSSQEDRGADTQYF
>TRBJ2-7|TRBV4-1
CASSQPDRDNYEQYF
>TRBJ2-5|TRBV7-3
CASSLGLQETQYF
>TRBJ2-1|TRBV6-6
CASTQPGSSYNEQFF
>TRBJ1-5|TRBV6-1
CASGVEAGTQPQHF
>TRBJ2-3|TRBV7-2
CASSLTLAGGLGTQYF
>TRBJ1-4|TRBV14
CASSPLRQGGEKKLFF
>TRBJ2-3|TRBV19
CASRTDTDTQYF
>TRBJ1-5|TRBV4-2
CASSQVAGQGNQPQHF
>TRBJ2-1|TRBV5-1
CASSNPQDNEQFF
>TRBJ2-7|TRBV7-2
CASSSGTSGIEQYF
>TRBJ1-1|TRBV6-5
CASTPGSQRNTEAFF
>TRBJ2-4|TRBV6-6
CASGAQDLAKNIQYF
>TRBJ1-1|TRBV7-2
CASSSNTGEAFF
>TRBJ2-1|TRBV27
CASSFPGLAGGSEQFF
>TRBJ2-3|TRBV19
CATRRGTLADTQYF
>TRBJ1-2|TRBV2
CASDVGQGSMGYTF
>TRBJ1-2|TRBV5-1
CASSLGQGGYTF
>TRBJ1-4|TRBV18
CASSPRQGTKVGTNEKLFF
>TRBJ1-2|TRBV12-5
CASGLGGTTTNYGYTF
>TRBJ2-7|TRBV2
CASRPGLAGGSYYEQYF
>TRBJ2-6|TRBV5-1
CASTISGANVLTF
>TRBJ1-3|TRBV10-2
CASSGQGFSGNTIYF
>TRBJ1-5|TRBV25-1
CASSELGVIQPQHF
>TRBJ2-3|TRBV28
CASSSQGGVRIDTQYF
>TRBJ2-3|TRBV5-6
CASSSEGLRDTQYF
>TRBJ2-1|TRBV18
CASSPGGTSGRNEQFF